The entry below gives a single TCR beta chain sequence along with its context. The data are from a study of cytotoxic CD8 clonotypes in ibrutinib-treated CLL. Assay: immunoSEQ multiplex PCR; the TCRdb copy retains only in-frame clones and omits some. The table shows roughly 63,000 clones, with approximately 62% occurring only once. This CDR3 region has 14 residues. Trimming left V 5 bases short and J 6 bases short, with 14 bases between. Germline CDR1 SGHAT, CDR2 FQDESV (reference sequence). The source was PBMCs, collected after 12 months of ibrutinib treatment. The receptor was derived from a human donor with chronic lymphocytic leukemia. This chain connects TRBV11-1 to TRBJ2-1; tentatively, D is TRBD1 (6 bases). Here the CDR3 reads CASSLYRVTNEQFF. The DNA for the CDR3 is TGTGCCAGCAGCCTGTACAGGGTTACCAATGAGCAGTTCTTC.